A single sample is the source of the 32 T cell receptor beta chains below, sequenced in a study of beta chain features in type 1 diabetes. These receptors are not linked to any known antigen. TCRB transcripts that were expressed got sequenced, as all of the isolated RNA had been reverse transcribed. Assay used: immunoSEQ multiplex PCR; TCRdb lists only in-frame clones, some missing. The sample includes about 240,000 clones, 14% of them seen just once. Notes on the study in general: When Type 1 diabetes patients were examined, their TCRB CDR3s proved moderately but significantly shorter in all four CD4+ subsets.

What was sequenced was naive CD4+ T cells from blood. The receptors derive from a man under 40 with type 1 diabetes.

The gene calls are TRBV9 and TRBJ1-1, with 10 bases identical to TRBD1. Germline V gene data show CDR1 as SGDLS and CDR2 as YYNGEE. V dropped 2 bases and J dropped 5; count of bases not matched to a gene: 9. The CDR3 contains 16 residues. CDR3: CASSVNDRGRWTEAFF. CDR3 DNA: TGTGCCAGCAGCGTCAACGACAGGGGGCGCTGGACTGAAGCTTTCTTT.

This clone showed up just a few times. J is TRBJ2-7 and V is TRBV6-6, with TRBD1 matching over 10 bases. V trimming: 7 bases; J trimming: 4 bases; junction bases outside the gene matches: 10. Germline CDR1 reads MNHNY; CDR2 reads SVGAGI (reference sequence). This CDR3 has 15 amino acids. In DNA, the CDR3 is TGTGCCAGCAATCGGAACGGACAGGGGGGATACGAGCAGTACTTC. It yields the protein CASNRNGQGGYEQYF.

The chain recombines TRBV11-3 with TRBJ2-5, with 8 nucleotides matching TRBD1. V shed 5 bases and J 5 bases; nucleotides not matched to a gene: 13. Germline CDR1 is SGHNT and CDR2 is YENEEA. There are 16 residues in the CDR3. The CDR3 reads CASSPGQGLLGETQYF. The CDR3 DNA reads TGTGCCAGCAGCCCCGGACAGGGCCTCCTAGGGGAGACCCAGTACTTC.

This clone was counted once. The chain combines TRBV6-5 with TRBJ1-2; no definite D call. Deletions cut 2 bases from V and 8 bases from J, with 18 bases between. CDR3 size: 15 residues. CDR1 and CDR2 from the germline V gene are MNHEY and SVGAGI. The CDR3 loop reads CASSYPGVGLSGYTF. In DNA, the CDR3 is TGTGCCAGCAGTTACCCGGGAGTGGGCCTTTCGGGCTACACCTTC.

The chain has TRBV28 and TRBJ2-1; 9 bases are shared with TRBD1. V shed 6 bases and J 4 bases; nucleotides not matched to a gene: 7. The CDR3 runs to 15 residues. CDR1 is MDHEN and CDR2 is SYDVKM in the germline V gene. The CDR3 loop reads CASSPGGQGYNEQFF. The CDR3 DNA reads TGTGCCAGCAGCCCCGGGGGACAGGGATACAATGAGCAGTTCTTC. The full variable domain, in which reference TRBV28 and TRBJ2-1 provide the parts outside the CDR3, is DVKVTQSSRYLVKRTGEKVFLECVQDMDHENMFWYRQDPGLGLRLIYFSYDVKMKEKGDIPEGYSVSREKKERFSLILESASTNQTSMYLCASSPGGQGYNEQFFGPGTRLTVL.

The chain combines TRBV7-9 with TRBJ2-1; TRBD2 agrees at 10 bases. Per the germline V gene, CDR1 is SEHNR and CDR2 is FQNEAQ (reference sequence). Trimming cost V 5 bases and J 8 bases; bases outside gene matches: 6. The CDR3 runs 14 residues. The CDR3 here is CASSPSGSGYEQFF. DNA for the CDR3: TGTGCCAGCAGCCCTAGCGGGAGTGGATATGAGCAGTTCTTC.

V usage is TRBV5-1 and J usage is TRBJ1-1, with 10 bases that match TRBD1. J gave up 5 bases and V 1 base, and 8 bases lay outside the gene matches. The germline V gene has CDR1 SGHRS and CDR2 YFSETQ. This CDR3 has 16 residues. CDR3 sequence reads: CASSLTGGQGVTEAFF. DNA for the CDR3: TGCGCCAGCAGCTTGACCGGCGGACAGGGGGTTACTGAAGCTTTCTTT.

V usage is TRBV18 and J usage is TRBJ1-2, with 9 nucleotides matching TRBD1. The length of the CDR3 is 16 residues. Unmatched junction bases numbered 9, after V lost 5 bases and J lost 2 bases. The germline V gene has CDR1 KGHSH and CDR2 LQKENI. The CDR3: CASSSIPGQGNYGYTF. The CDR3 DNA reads TGTGCCAGCTCATCGATACCGGGACAGGGAAACTATGGCTACACCTTC. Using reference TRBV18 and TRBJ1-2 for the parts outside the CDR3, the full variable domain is NAGVMQNPRHLVRRRGQEARLRCSPMKGHSHVYWYRQLPEEGLKFMVYLQKENIIDESGMPKERFSAEFPKEGPSILRIQQVVRGDSAAYFCASSSIPGQGNYGYTFGSGTRLTVV.

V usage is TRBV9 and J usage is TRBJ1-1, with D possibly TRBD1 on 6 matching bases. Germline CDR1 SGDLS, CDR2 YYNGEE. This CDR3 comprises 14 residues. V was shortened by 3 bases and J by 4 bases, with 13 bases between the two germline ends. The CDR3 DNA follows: TGTGCCAGCAGCGCCACAGGGTTTAGCACTGAAGCTTTCTTT. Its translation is CASSATGFSTEAFF.

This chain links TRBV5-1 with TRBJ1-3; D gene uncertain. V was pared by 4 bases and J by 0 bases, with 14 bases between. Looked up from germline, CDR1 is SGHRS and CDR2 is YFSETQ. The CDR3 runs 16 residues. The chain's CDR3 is CASSEDGGSSGNTIYF. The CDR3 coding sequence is TGCGCCAGCAGCGAAGACGGAGGGAGCTCTGGAAACACCATATATTTT.

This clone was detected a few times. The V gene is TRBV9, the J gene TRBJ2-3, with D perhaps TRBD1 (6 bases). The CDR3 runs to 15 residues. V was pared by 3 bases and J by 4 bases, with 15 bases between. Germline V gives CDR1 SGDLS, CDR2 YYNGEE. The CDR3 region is CASSAQGPRADTQYF. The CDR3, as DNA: TGTGCCAGCAGCGCCCAGGGGCCCCGGGCAGATACGCAGTATTTT.

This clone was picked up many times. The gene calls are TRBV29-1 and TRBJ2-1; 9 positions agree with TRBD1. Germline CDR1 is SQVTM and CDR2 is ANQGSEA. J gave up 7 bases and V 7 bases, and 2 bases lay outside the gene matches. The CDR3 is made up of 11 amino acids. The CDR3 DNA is TGCAGCGGGGACAGGGTAAATGAGCAGTTCTTC. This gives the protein CSGDRVNEQFF.

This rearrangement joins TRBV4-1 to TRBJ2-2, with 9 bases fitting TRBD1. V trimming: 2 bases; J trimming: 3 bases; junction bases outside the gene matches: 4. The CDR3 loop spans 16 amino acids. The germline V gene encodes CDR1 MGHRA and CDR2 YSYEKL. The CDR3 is CASSQPDRGDTGELFF. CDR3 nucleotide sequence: TGCGCCAGCAGCCAACCCGACAGGGGGGACACCGGGGAGCTGTTTTTT.

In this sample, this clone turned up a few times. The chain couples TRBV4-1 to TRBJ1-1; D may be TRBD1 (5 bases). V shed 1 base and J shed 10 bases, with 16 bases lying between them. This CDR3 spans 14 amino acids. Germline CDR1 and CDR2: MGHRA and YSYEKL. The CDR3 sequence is CASSQATAGGGAFF. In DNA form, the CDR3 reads TGCGCCAGCAGCCAAGCGACGGCAGGCGGGGGAGCTTTCTTT.

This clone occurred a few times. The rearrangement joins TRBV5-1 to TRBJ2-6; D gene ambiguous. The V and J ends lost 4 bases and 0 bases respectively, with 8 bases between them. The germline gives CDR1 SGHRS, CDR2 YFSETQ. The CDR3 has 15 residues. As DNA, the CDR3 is TGCGCCAGCAGCGGTAGCCCCTCTGGGGCCAACGTCCTGACTTTC. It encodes CASSGSPSGANVLTF.

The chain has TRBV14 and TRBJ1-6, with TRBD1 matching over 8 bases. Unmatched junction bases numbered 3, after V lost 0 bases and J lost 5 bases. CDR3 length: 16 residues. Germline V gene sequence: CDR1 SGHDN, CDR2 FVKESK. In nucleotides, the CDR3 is TGTGCCAGCAGCCAAGATCGGACAGGGAATAATTCACCCCTCCACTTT. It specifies CASSQDRTGNNSPLHF.

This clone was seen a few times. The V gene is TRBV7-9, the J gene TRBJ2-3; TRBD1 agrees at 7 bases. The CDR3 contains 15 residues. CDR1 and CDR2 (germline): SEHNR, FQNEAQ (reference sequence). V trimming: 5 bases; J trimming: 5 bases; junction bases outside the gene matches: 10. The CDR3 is CASSPEGASGDTQYF. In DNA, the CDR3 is TGTGCCAGCAGCCCAGAGGGGGCTAGTGGAGATACGCAGTATTTT. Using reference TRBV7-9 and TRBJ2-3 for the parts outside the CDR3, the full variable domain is DTGVSQNPRHKITKRGQNVTFRCDPISEHNRLYWYRQTLGQGPEFLTYFQNEAQLEKSRLLSDRFSAERPKGSFSTLEIQRTEQGDSAMYLCASSPEGASGDTQYFGPGTRLTVL.

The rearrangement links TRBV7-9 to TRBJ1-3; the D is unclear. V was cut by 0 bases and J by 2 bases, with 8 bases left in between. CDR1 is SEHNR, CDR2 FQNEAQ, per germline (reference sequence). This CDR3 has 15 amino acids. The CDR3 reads CASSLAPGAGNTIYF. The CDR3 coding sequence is TGTGCCAGCAGCTTAGCGCCCGGGGCTGGAAACACCATATATTTT.

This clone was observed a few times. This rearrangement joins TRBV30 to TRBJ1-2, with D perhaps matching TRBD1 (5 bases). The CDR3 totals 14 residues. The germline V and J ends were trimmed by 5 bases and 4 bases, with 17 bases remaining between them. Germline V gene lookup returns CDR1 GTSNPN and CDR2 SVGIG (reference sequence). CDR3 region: CAWVESRDSYGYTF. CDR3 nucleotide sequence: TGTGCCTGGGTAGAGTCCCGGGACTCCTATGGCTACACCTTC.

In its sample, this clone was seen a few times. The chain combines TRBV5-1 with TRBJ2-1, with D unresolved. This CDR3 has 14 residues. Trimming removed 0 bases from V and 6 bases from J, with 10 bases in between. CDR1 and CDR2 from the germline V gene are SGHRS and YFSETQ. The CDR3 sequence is CASSLAEILNEQFF. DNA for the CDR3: TGCGCCAGCAGCTTGGCGGAGATTCTCAATGAGCAGTTCTTC. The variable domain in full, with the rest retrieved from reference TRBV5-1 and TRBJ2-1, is KAGVTQTPRYLIKTRGQQVTLSCSPISGHRSVSWYQQTPGQGLQFLFEYFSETQRNKGNFPGRFSGRQFSNSRSEMNVSTLELGDSALYLCASSLAEILNEQFFGPGTRLTVL.

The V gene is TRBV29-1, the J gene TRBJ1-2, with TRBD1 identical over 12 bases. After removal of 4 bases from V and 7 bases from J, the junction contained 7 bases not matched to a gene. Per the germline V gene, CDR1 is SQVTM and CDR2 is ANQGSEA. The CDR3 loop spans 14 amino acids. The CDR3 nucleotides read TGCAGCGTTGTGGGACAGGGGGCAGCTGGTGGCTACACCTTC. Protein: CSVVGQGAAGGYTF. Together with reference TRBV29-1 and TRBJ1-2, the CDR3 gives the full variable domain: SAVISQKPSRDICQRGTSLTIQCQVDSQVTMMFWYRQQPGQSLTLIATANQGSEATYESGFVIDKFPISRPNLTFSTLTVSNMSPEDSSIYLCSVVGQGAAGGYTFGSGTRLTVV.

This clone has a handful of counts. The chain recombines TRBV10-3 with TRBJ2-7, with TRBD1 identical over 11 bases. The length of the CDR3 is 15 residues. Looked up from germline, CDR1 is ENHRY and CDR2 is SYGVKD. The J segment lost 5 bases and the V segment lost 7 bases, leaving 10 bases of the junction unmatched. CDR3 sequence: CAIKFTGQGADEQYF. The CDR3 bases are TGTGCCATCAAGTTCACCGGACAGGGGGCCGACGAGCAGTACTTC.

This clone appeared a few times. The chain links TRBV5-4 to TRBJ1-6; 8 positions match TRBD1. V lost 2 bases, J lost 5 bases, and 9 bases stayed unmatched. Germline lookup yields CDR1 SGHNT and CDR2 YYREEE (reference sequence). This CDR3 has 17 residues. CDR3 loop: CASSLGPRTGNNSPLHF. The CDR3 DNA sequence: TGTGCCAGCAGCTTAGGGCCCCGGACAGGGAATAATTCACCCCTCCACTTT.

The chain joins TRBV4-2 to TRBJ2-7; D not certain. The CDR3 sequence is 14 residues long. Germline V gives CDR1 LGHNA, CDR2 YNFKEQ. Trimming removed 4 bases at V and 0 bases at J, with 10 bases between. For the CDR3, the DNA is TGTGCCAGCAGCCCGCTACCGGTCTCCTACGAGCAGTACTTC. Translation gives CASSPLPVSYEQYF.

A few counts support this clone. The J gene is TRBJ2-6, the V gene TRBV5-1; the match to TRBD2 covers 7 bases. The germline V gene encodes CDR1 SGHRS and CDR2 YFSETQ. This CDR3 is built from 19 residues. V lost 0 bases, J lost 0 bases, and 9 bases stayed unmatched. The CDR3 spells CASSLEGREGLSGANVLTF. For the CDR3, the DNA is TGCGCCAGCAGCTTGGAAGGCAGGGAGGGCCTCTCTGGGGCCAACGTCCTGACTTTC. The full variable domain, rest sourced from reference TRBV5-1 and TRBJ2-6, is KAGVTQTPRYLIKTRGQQVTLSCSPISGHRSVSWYQQTPGQGLQFLFEYFSETQRNKGNFPGRFSGRQFSNSRSEMNVSTLELGDSALYLCASSLEGREGLSGANVLTFGAGSRLTVL.

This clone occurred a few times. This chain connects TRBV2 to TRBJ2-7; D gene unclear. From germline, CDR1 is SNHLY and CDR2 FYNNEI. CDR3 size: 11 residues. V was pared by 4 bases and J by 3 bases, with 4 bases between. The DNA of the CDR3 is TGTGCCAGCAGTGCAAACTACGAGCAGTACTTC. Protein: CASSANYEQYF.

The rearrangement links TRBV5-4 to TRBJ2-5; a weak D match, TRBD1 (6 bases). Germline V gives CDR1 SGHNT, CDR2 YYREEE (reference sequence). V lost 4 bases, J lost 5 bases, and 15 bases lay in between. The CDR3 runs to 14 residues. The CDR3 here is CASSPPGVSETQYF. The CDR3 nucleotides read TGTGCCAGCAGCCCCCCAGGGGTTTCCGAGACCCAGTACTTC.

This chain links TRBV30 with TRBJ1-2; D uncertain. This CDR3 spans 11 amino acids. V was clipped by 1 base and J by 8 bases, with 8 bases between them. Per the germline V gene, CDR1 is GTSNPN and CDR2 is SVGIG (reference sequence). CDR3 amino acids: CAWSASGGYTF. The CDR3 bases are TGTGCCTGGAGTGCCAGTGGCGGCTACACCTTC.

In DNA form, the CDR3 reads TGTGCCTGGAGTGGCCGTGGTGGCAGGGGGCTGAGGGGCTACACCTTC. It encodes CAWSGRGGRGLRGYTF. The chain recombines TRBV30 with TRBJ1-2, with 8 bases matching TRBD1. CDR3 length: 16 amino acids. J lost 8 bases, V lost 1 base, and 15 bases had no gene match. Germline assignment: CDR1 GTSNPN and CDR2 SVGIG (reference sequence).

This CDR3 reads CASSMTGSSYEQYF. Written as DNA, the CDR3 is TGTGCCAGTAGTATGACAGGGAGCTCCTACGAGCAGTACTTC. The V call is TRBV19, the J call TRBJ2-7; 7 nucleotides align to TRBD1. This CDR3 spans 14 amino acids. With 3 bases clipped from V and 0 bases from J, the junction kept 2 bases outside the gene matches. In germline, CDR1 is LNHDA, CDR2 SQIVND (reference sequence).

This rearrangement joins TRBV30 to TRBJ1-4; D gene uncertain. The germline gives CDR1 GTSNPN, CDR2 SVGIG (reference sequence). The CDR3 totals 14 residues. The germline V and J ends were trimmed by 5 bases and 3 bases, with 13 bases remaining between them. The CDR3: CAWSRGGPNEKLFF. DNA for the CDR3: TGTGCCTGGTCACGGGGAGGACCTAATGAAAAACTGTTTTTT.

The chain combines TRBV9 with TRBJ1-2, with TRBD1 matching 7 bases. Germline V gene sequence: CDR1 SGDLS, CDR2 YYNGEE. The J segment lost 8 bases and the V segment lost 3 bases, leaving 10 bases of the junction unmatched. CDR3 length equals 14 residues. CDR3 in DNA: TGTGCCAGCAGCGGGGGACAGCCGATTCAGGGCTACACCTTC. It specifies CASSGGQPIQGYTF.